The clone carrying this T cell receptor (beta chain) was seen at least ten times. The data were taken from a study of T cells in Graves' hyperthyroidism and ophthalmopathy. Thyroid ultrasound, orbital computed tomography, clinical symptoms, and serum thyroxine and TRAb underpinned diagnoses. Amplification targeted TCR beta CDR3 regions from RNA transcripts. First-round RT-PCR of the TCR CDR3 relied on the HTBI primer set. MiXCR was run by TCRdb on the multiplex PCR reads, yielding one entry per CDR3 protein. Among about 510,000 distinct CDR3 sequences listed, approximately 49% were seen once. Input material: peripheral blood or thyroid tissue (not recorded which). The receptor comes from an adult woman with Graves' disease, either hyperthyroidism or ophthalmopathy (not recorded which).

The chain's CDR3 is CASSLIRTTGELFF. CDR3 bases: TGTGCCAGCAGCTTAATTCGGACGACCGGGGAGCTGTTTTTT. J is TRBJ2-2 and V is TRBV7-2; unclear D gene. Germline-derived CDR1 and CDR2 are SGHTA and FQGNSA. V was pared by 2 bases and J by 5 bases, with 9 bases between. The CDR3 has 14 amino acids.